The rows below give T cell receptor beta chains drawn from one sample of a study of blood T cell repertoires in COVID-19. Some clones are missing from TCRdb's copy, which holds only in-frame ones; the method was immunoSEQ multiplex PCR. The sample shows around 430,000 clones, approximately 89% of them seen only once. The material sequenced was peripheral blood. The source is a woman in her fifties or sixties with COVID-19, enrolled during active disease. Each CDR3 is given with its conserved first and last residue. Each record gives: J gene, V gene, clone size, D gene, CDR3 DNA, CDR3 protein. A D gene is named only where the DNA matches it firmly. Clone size, where shown, is once, few, many, or a class for clones that have expanded.

J: TRBJ1-2
V: TRBV19
size: once
D: TRBD1
DNA: TGTGCCAGTTGGGGACAGGGCCGGTATGGCTACACCTTC
CDR3: CASWGQGRYGYTF

J: TRBJ2-3
V: TRBV28
size: -
D: TRBD2
DNA: TGTGCCAGCAGTGAAGGCGGGGGGGCAAGCACAGATACGCAGTATTTT
CDR3: CASSEGGGASTDTQYF

J: TRBJ1-2
V: TRBV6-1
size: -
D: -
DNA: TGTGCCAGCAGTTTCGGCAGCGGTGGGGGCTACACCTTC
CDR3: CASSFGSGGGYTF

J: TRBJ1-2
V: TRBV11-2
size: -
D: TRBD1
DNA: TGTGCCAGCAGCTCAAGGGGGCGCAGGGGCTACACCTTC
CDR3: CASSSRGRRGYTF

J: TRBJ1-2
V: TRBV6-5
size: -
D: TRBD1
DNA: TGTGCCAGCAGGGCGGGACAGGGGCTAAACTATGGCTACACCTTC
CDR3: CASRAGQGLNYGYTF

J: TRBJ1-2
V: TRBV6-1
size: -
D: TRBD1
DNA: TGTGCCAGCAGTGAATGGGGAGGACAGGCCGTCTATGGCTACACCTTC
CDR3: CASSEWGGQAVYGYTF

J: TRBJ1-2
V: TRBV7-9
size: -
D: -
DNA: TGTGCCAGCAGCTCCCCCGTGGGGGAGGGTGGCTACACCTTC
CDR3: CASSSPVGEGGYTF

J: TRBJ1-5
V: TRBV5-1
size: -
D: TRBD1
DNA: TGCGCCAGCAGCTTGGAGTCAGGGGGACAGCCCCAGCATTTT
CDR3: CASSLESGGQPQHF

J: TRBJ1-6
V: TRBV3-1/TRBV3-2
size: few
D: TRBD1
DNA: TGTGCCAGCAGCCAAGAGGCAGGGGGTACTTCACCCCTCCACTTT
CDR3: CASSQEAGGTSPLHF

J: TRBJ2-7
V: TRBV2
size: -
D: TRBD1
DNA: TGTGCCAGCAATAGCCGGACAGGGCACGAGCAGTACTTC
CDR3: CASNSRTGHEQYF

J: TRBJ2-2
V: TRBV27
size: -
D: -
DNA: TGTGCCAGCAGTTTAATAGGGGCAGACGGCACCGGGGAGCTGTTTTTT
CDR3: CASSLIGADGTGELFF

J: TRBJ1-1
V: TRBV29-1
size: -
D: -
DNA: TGCAGCGTTGAACAGGGGACGGCTGAAGCTTTCTTT
CDR3: CSVEQGTAEAFF

J: TRBJ1-3
V: TRBV3-1/TRBV3-2
size: -
D: TRBD1
DNA: TGTGCCAGCAGCCCCCGACAGGGGGCGAGGGGAAACACCATATATTTT
CDR3: CASSPRQGARGNTIYF

J: TRBJ2-1
V: TRBV27
size: -
D: TRBD1
DNA: TGTGCCAGCAGTTCATCCGGGACAGCTTACTACAATGAGCAGTTCTTC
CDR3: CASSSSGTAYYNEQFF

J: TRBJ1-5
V: TRBV6-5
size: -
D: TRBD1
DNA: TGTGCCAGCAGTAGGACAGGGGCTCAGCCCCAGCATTTT
CDR3: CASSRTGAQPQHF

J: TRBJ1-1
V: TRBV25-1
size: few
D: TRBD1
DNA: TGTGCCAGCAGTGATCCACAGGGGGCGACGGGTGCTTTCTTT
CDR3: CASSDPQGATGAFF

J: TRBJ2-1
V: TRBV6-5
size: -
D: TRBD2
DNA: TGTGCCAGCAGGCCCAGACTAGCGGGGAACAATGAGCAGTTCTTC
CDR3: CASRPRLAGNNEQFF

J: TRBJ1-2
V: TRBV4-1
size: -
D: -
DNA: TGCGCCAGCAGCCAATTAACAAAAGGCAGCGGCCCAGGCTACACCTTC
CDR3: CASSQLTKGSGPGYTF

J: TRBJ1-2
V: TRBV10-3
size: -
D: -
DNA: TGTGCCACCGGAGGAGGGGCCTCTAACTATGGCTACACCTTC
CDR3: CATGGGASNYGYTF

J: TRBJ1-1
V: TRBV2
size: -
D: TRBD1
DNA: TGTGCCAGCAACGGACAGGGGAGAGCTGAAGCTTTCTTT
CDR3: CASNGQGRAEAFF

J: TRBJ1-1
V: TRBV2
size: -
D: TRBD1
DNA: TGTGCCAGCAGTGGCGCAGACAGGGCTGCTGAAGCTTTCTTT
CDR3: CASSGADRAAEAFF

J: TRBJ1-2
V: TRBV19
size: -
D: -
DNA: TGTGCCAGTAGTATGGTGGAGGGTGGGTTCGGGGGCTACACCTTC
CDR3: CASSMVEGGFGGYTF

J: TRBJ2-5
V: TRBV27
size: -
D: TRBD1
DNA: TGTGCCAGCAGAAGACAGGGCCAAGAGACCCAGTACTTC
CDR3: CASRRQGQETQYF

J: TRBJ1-2
V: TRBV2
size: -
D: -
DNA: TGTGCCAGCAGGCGGAGAGTTACTAACTATGGCTACACCTTC
CDR3: CASRRRVTNYGYTF

J: TRBJ2-7
V: TRBV6-5
size: -
D: TRBD2
DNA: TGTGCCAGCAGTTGGGGACTAGCGGGGTCTGAGCAGTACTTC
CDR3: CASSWGLAGSEQYF

J: TRBJ1-1
V: TRBV12-3/TRBV12-4
size: -
D: -
DNA: TGTGCCAGCAGTTTTCGCAGGGCCACTGAAGCTTTCTTT
CDR3: CASSFRRATEAFF

J: TRBJ1-1
V: TRBV4-2
size: -
D: -
DNA: TGTGCCAGCAGCGACGATGACCGCCAGGGCAGCACTGAAGCTTTCTTT
CDR3: CASSDDDRQGSTEAFF

J: TRBJ1-1
V: TRBV19
size: -
D: -
DNA: TGTGCCAGTAGCCTACAGGCGCTAATGAACACTGAAGCTTTCTTT
CDR3: CASSLQALMNTEAFF

J: TRBJ2-7
V: TRBV2
size: few
D: -
DNA: TGTGCCAGCAGTCTCTCTCTGTCCTACGAGCAGTACTTC
CDR3: CASSLSLSYEQYF

J: TRBJ2-7
V: TRBV12-3/TRBV12-4
size: once
D: TRBD1
DNA: TGTGCCAGCAAAAAAGGGACAGCCTACGAGCAGTACTTC
CDR3: CASKKGTAYEQYF

J: TRBJ1-1
V: TRBV5-6
size: -
D: -
DNA: TGTGCCAGCAGCTTGGGACTATTGAACACTGAAGCTTTCTTT
CDR3: CASSLGLLNTEAFF

J: TRBJ1-2
V: TRBV10-3
size: -
D: -
DNA: TGTGCCATCAGTGAGTCGAGGCAGAACTATGGCTACACCTTC
CDR3: CAISESRQNYGYTF

J: TRBJ2-5
V: TRBV5-8
size: once
D: TRBD1
DNA: TGTGCCAGCAGCCCGGGGACAGGGGAGGTGGAGACCCAGTACTTC
CDR3: CASSPGTGEVETQYF

J: TRBJ2-7
V: TRBV6-5
size: -
D: TRBD1
DNA: TGTGCCACCACGGCGGGGGACAGGGGCTACGAGCAGTACTTC
CDR3: CATTAGDRGYEQYF

J: TRBJ2-7
V: TRBV5-1
size: -
D: TRBD1
DNA: TGCGCCAGCAGCCGAGACAGGGGGTACGAGCAGTACTTC
CDR3: CASSRDRGYEQYF

J: TRBJ2-5
V: TRBV7-8
size: -
D: -
DNA: TGTGCCAGCAGCTCGGATAAGGGGGGGGAAGAGACCCAGTACTTC
CDR3: CASSSDKGGEETQYF

J: TRBJ1-6
V: TRBV30
size: -
D: -
DNA: TGTGCCTGGAGTAAGGCAGGCGTCTATAATTCACCCCTCCACTTT
CDR3: CAWSKAGVYNSPLHF

J: TRBJ2-3
V: TRBV7-8
size: -
D: TRBD2
DNA: TGTGCCAGCAGCCCGAATTTAGCGGGGGGCACAGATACGCAGTATTTT
CDR3: CASSPNLAGGTDTQYF

J: TRBJ2-3
V: TRBV7-9
size: once
D: -
DNA: TGTGCCAGCAGCCTATCATTGGGGCCAGATACGCAGTATTTT
CDR3: CASSLSLGPDTQYF

J: TRBJ1-1
V: TRBV6-6
size: few
D: TRBD1
DNA: TGTGCCAGCAGTTACACCGGCCAGGGGGCGGCTGAAGCTTTCTTT
CDR3: CASSYTGQGAAEAFF

J: TRBJ1-2
V: TRBV29-1
size: -
D: -
DNA: TGCAGCGTTGATTCAGGGGTCCGACCCTATGGCTACACCTTC
CDR3: CSVDSGVRPYGYTF

J: TRBJ2-7
V: TRBV5-4
size: -
D: -
DNA: TGTGCCAGCAGCTTGTCCCCGGACAGTACCTACGAGCAGTACTTC
CDR3: CASSLSPDSTYEQYF

J: TRBJ2-1
V: TRBV11-3
size: -
D: -
DNA: TGTGCCAGCAGCTTAGATATAGCTGTCGGCTACAATGAGCAGTTCTTC
CDR3: CASSLDIAVGYNEQFF

J: TRBJ2-7
V: TRBV27
size: -
D: -
DNA: TGTGCCAGCAGTTTAGGAGGCTCGGGGAGGTACGAGCAGTACTTC
CDR3: CASSLGGSGRYEQYF

J: TRBJ2-1
V: TRBV4-1
size: -
D: TRBD2
DNA: TGCGCCAGCAGCCAAGGCCTCCGGGGGGGGACCAACTACAATGAGCAGTTCTTC
CDR3: CASSQGLRGGTNYNEQFF

J: TRBJ1-1
V: TRBV7-9
size: -
D: -
DNA: TGTGCCAGCAGCTTATCTTTCAGTTACACTGAAGCTTTCTTT
CDR3: CASSLSFSYTEAFF

J: TRBJ2-2
V: TRBV18
size: -
D: -
DNA: TGTGCCAGCTCACCACTCAGGGGGGCCGGTGCCACCGGGGAGCTGTTTTTT
CDR3: CASSPLRGAGATGELFF

J: TRBJ1-5
V: TRBV21-1
size: -
D: -
DNA: TGTGCCAGCAGAAGTAACAGAAAACGTAAGCCCCAGCATTTT
CDR3: CASRSNRKRKPQHF